This TCR beta chain was sequenced for a study of T-cell memory formation after mild COVID-19. Study findings and constraints: Day 15 to 85 contracting clones showed balanced CD4/CD8; day 15 to 37 expanders favored CD4+. Researchers report contracting CD4+ clones mostly in CM and EM, with CD8+ clones in EMRA. Memory sampled before infection contained some responding clones, suggesting cross-reactive memory joined.

This clonotype was detected only a few times. The antigen remains undetermined. TCRdb recomputed calls from the 5' RACE reads with MiXCR, one row per CDR3 protein. The table shows approximately 290,000 distinct CDR3 sequences, with approximately 8% occurring only once. The sequence was obtained from a young man who had mild COVID-19 (a few samples of this study predate the infection). Cell type and time point are not known. The material sequenced was PBMCs or a T cell subset sorted from them (not recorded which).

The CDR3 spells CSVDDIWRTQYF. CDR3 in DNA: TGCAGCGTTGATGATATATGGAGGACGCAGTATTTT. This chain links TRBV29-1 with TRBJ2-3; D might be TRBD2 (5 bases). Trimming cost V 3 bases and J 9 bases, with 13 bases left between them. Germline assignment: CDR1 SQVTM and CDR2 ANQGSEA. This CDR3 contains 12 residues.